The 27 T cell receptor beta chains below were found in one sample sequenced in a study of blood T cell repertoires in COVID-19. Generated by immunoSEQ multiplex PCR, the TCRdb table keeps only in-frame clones and is missing some. Among around 120,000 clones listed, less than 80% were seen once. Sequencing was performed on peripheral blood. The source of these receptors is a man between 65 and 85 years old with active or convalescent COVID-19.

The V gene is TRBV30, the J gene TRBJ2-2; tentatively, D is TRBD2 (6 bases). This CDR3 has 13 amino acids. CDR1 is GTSNPN, CDR2 SVGIG, per germline (reference sequence). CDR3 coding DNA: TGTGTCCATAGGAGGGTGGACACCGGGGAGCTGTTTTTT. This gives the protein CVHRRVDTGELFF.

This clone was counted between two and nine times. Other nucleotide sequences in the sample specify the same CDR3. This chain joins TRBV5-1 and TRBJ1-1, with 7 bases fitting TRBD1. Per the germline V gene, CDR1 is SGHRS and CDR2 is YFSETQ. The CDR3 runs 13 residues. With V trimmed by 2 bases and J by 3 bases, 1 base remained unmatched. CDR3 sequence reads: CASSLTGDTEAFF. As DNA, the CDR3 is TGCGCCAGCAGCTTAACAGGGGACACTGAAGCTTTCTTT.

The V gene is TRBV11-2, the J gene TRBJ1-3, with TRBD1 matching 7 bases. This CDR3 contains 15 residues. Trimming took 5 bases from V and 7 from J; bases not matched to a gene: 11. Germline CDR1 reads SGHAT; CDR2 reads FQNNGV. Here the CDR3 DNA reads TGTGCCAGCAGCCCATACCGGACAGGCCGGAACACCATATATTTT. Residues: CASSPYRTGRNTIYF.

This sequence joins TRBV3-1 (or the pseudogene TRBV3-2) and TRBJ2-5; 7 bases line up with TRBD1. The length of the CDR3 is 13 residues. CDR1 and CDR2 from the germline V gene are LGHDT and YNNKEL (reference sequence). V was pared by 4 bases and J by 2 bases, with 1 base of the junction left unmatched. DNA of the CDR3: TGTGCCAGCAGCCGACAGGGTCAAGAGACCCAGTACTTC. As protein: CASSRQGQETQYF.

The CDR3 DNA reads as TGCGCCAGCAGCTTGGCCGGTGGGGCCGGCTACACCTTC. Its translation is CASSLAGGAGYTF. The gene calls are TRBV5-1 and TRBJ1-2; D may be TRBD1 (5 bases). The CDR3 has 13 residues. Germline lookup yields CDR1 SGHRS and CDR2 YFSETQ. V gave up 0 bases and J gave up 8 bases, with 11 bases separating them. Looking up the rest from reference TRBV5-1 and TRBJ1-2 gives the full variable domain: KAGVTQTPRYLIKTRGQQVTLSCSPISGHRSVSWYQQTPGQGLQFLFEYFSETQRNKGNFPGRFSGRQFSNSRSEMNVSTLELGDSALYLCASSLAGGAGYTFGSGTRLTVV.

V and J are TRBV9 and TRBJ2-1, with D tentatively TRBD1 (6 bases). Germline CDR1 SGDLS, CDR2 YYNGEE. Trimming removed 0 bases at V and 7 bases at J, with 8 bases between. This CDR3 is built from 13 residues. CDR3 nucleotide sequence: TGTGCCAGCAGCGTAGTACAGGGTAATGAGCAGTTCTTC. This gives the protein CASSVVQGNEQFF. Full variable domain (outside the CDR3, taken from reference TRBV9 and TRBJ2-1): DSGVTQTPKHLITATGQRVTLRCSPRSGDLSVYWYQQSLDQGLQFLIQYYNGEERAKGNILERFSAQQFPDLHSELNLSSLELGDSALYFCASSVVQGNEQFFGPGTRLTVL.

This chain joins TRBV28 and TRBJ1-2; 7 bases are shared with TRBD1. Germline V gene data show CDR1 as MDHEN and CDR2 as SYDVKM. This CDR3 region has 15 residues. V was clipped by 10 bases and J by 1 base; unmatched bases: 12. For the CDR3, the DNA is TGTGCCACCTCGGGTACAGGGGCAGGTAACTATGGCTACACCTTC. Translated: CATSGTGAGNYGYTF.

The gene calls are TRBV6-1 and TRBJ2-7, with TRBD1 identical over 7 bases. The germline V gene has CDR1 MNHNS and CDR2 SASEGT. The CDR3 is made up of 16 amino acids. J gave up 2 bases and V 4 bases, and 11 bases lay outside the gene matches. In DNA, the CDR3 is TGTGCCAGCAGTGGTGGGGACAGTCTATACACCTACGAGCAGTACTTC. Its translation is CASSGGDSLYTYEQYF.

V is TRBV2 and J is TRBJ2-1; 13 nucleotides align to TRBD2. The CDR3 is 15 residues long. The germline V gene encodes CDR1 SNHLY and CDR2 FYNNEI. V lost 3 bases to trimming and J lost 8 bases; unmatched junction nucleotides: 4. In nucleotides, the CDR3 is TGTGCCAGCAGTGACTGGACTAGCGGGAGCTATGAGCAGTTCTTC. This encodes CASSDWTSGSYEQFF.

This clone was counted once. The genes are TRBV12-3 or TRBV12-4 and TRBJ2-4; 7 bases agree with TRBD1. Trimming cost V 8 bases and J 1 base; bases outside gene matches: 2. CDR3 length: 13 residues. This CDR3 is CASVGQAKNIQYF. Written as DNA, the CDR3 is TGTGCCAGCGTGGGACAGGCCAAAAACATTCAGTACTTC.

The rearrangement links TRBV7-2 to TRBJ2-1, with D perhaps matching TRBD2 (5 bases). From germline, CDR1 is SGHTA and CDR2 FQGNSA. This CDR3 has 15 amino acids. The ends were cut back, 7 bases at V and 1 base at J, with 14 bases in the middle. The CDR3 loop reads CASTHGDRSYNEQFF. The CDR3 DNA reads as TGTGCCAGCACCCACGGGGATAGGTCCTACAATGAGCAGTTCTTC.

The CDR3: CASSLGDSRSGNTIYF. CDR3 DNA: TGTGCCAGCAGCTTAGGGGACAGCCGCTCTGGAAACACCATATATTTT. This rearrangement joins TRBV11-2 to TRBJ1-3; 7 bases line up with TRBD1. The germline V gene has CDR1 SGHAT and CDR2 FQNNGV. The CDR3 consists of 16 residues. Trimming at V came to 1 base and at J to 0 bases, leaving 3 bases not matched to a gene.

The gene calls are TRBV10-3 and TRBJ2-5, with D tentatively TRBD2 (6 bases). The CDR3 runs to 14 residues. The V end was cut by 4 bases, the J end by 0 bases, with 9 bases between. CDR1 is ENHRY, CDR2 SYGVKD, per germline. The DNA of the CDR3 is TGTGCCATCAGTGTGCGGGGCAACCAAGAGACCCAGTACTTC. This sequence encodes CAISVRGNQETQYF.

This rearrangement joins TRBV29-1 to TRBJ1-1, with TRBD1 matching 10 bases. The germline V gene encodes CDR1 SQVTM and CDR2 ANQGSEA. This CDR3 comprises 14 residues. Trimming at V came to 6 bases and at J to 2 bases, leaving 6 bases not matched to a gene. CDR3 loop: CSVQRQGANTEAFF. Here the CDR3 DNA reads TGCAGCGTCCAGAGACAGGGGGCCAACACTGAAGCTTTCTTT.

The J gene is TRBJ2-3, the V gene TRBV5-1, with a weak D call TRBD1 (5 bases). Trimming cost V 3 bases and J 4 bases, with 15 bases left between them. The CDR3 is 15 residues long. The germline CDR1 and CDR2 sequences are SGHRS and YFSETQ. The CDR3, as DNA: TGCGCCAGCAGCTCGCAGGGTATAGGGGCAGATACGCAGTATTTT. It codes for CASSSQGIGADTQYF.

V usage is TRBV5-1 and J usage is TRBJ1-4; 9 bases align to TRBD1. CDR3 size: 17 residues. CDR1 and CDR2 from the germline V gene are SGHRS and YFSETQ. The ends lost 3 bases at V and 0 bases at J; junction bases unmatched: 6. CDR3 loop: CASSSGTGSSTNEKLFF. The CDR3 region has the DNA TGCGCCAGCAGCTCGGGGACAGGGTCTTCAACTAATGAAAAACTGTTTTTT. Complete variable domain (other parts from reference TRBV5-1 and TRBJ1-4): KAGVTQTPRYLIKTRGQQVTLSCSPISGHRSVSWYQQTPGQGLQFLFEYFSETQRNKGNFPGRFSGRQFSNSRSEMNVSTLELGDSALYLCASSSGTGSSTNEKLFFGSGTQLSVL.

The chain carries TRBV10-2 and TRBJ1-5, with D possibly being TRBD1 (5 bases). The CDR3 covers 14 residues. Trimming took off 5 bases at V and 0 bases at J, with 8 bases between the two ends. Germline values: CDR1 WSHSY, CDR2 SAAADI. CDR3 bases: TGCGCCAGCAGTAGGGGCAATAGCAATCAGCCCCAGCATTTT. It specifies CASSRGNSNQPQHF.

CDR3 amino acids: CAISESGNTGELFF. CDR3 coding DNA: TGTGCCATCAGTGAGAGCGGTAACACCGGGGAGCTGTTTTTT. V usage is TRBV10-3 and J usage is TRBJ2-2, with a possible D match to TRBD2 (5 bases). Trimming stripped 2 bases from V and 2 bases from J, with 6 bases between. Germline loops: CDR1 ENHRY, CDR2 SYGVKD. The CDR3 length is 14 residues.

The chain recombines TRBV28 with TRBJ1-5; 8 bases map to TRBD1. With V trimmed by 6 bases and J by 3 bases, 7 bases remained unmatched. Germline V lookup: CDR1 MDHEN, CDR2 SYDVKM. This CDR3 is built from 15 residues. The CDR3 DNA reads as TGTGCCAGCAGCCGACAGGGGTACGCCAATCAGCCCCAGCATTTT. It yields the protein CASSRQGYANQPQHF.

This chain links TRBV24-1 with TRBJ2-7; D call uncertain. The CDR3 runs 13 residues. Germline V CDR1 and CDR2: KGHDR, SFDVKD. Trimming removed 3 bases from V and 0 bases from J, with 5 bases in between. This CDR3 reads CATSDPLSYEQYF. CDR3 sequence (DNA): TGTGCCACCAGTGATCCTCTCTCCTACGAGCAGTACTTC.

The V call is TRBV6-5, the J call TRBJ2-7; D uncertain. Germline V gene lookup returns CDR1 MNHEY and CDR2 SVGAGI. This CDR3 has 16 residues. Trimming took off 4 bases at V and 5 bases at J, with 21 bases between the two ends. CDR3 in amino acids: CASSSARHVMVNEQYF. In nucleotides, the CDR3 is TGTGCCAGCAGTTCAGCAAGACACGTGATGGTCAACGAGCAGTACTTC.

The chain couples TRBV7-8 to TRBJ2-5; no clear D gene. V was trimmed by 1 base and J by 3 bases, leaving 12 bases between them. CDR1 is SGHVS and CDR2 is FQNEAQ in the germline V gene. The CDR3 is 15 residues long. In DNA, the CDR3 is TGTGCCAGCAGCTTAGTATACGGGTATAAAGAGACCCAGTACTTC. Its protein product is CASSLVYGYKETQYF.

This chain joins TRBV30 and TRBJ1-4, with D tentatively TRBD1 (6 bases). Germline lookup yields CDR1 GTSNPN and CDR2 SVGIG (reference sequence). CDR3 length: 13 amino acids. V was clipped by 3 bases and J by 6 bases, with 11 bases between them. The CDR3 protein is CAWSLGADEKLFF. The CDR3 region has the DNA TGTGCCTGGAGCCTGGGGGCGGATGAAAAACTGTTTTTT.

The rearrangement uses TRBV18 and TRBJ1-2, with TRBD1 matching 10 bases. Germline CDR1 and CDR2: KGHSH and LQKENI. The CDR3 consists of 13 residues. Trimming cost V 6 bases and J 6 bases; bases outside gene matches: 4. CDR3 nucleotide sequence: TGTGCCAGCTCCTTTGGACAGGGGGATGGCTACACCTTC. Its translation is CASSFGQGDGYTF.

The chain uses TRBV12-5 and TRBJ1-6, with D uncertain. Germline CDR1 and CDR2: LGHNT and FRNRAP. V gave up 1 base and J gave up 6 bases, with 13 bases separating them. The CDR3 length is 16 residues. In DNA form, the CDR3 reads TGTGCTAGTGGTTTGGGCAGAATAACCCCTAATTCACCCCTCCACTTT. This encodes CASGLGRITPNSPLHF.

The chain is built from TRBV9 and TRBJ1-6; TRBD1 is a possible D gene (6 bases). Germline-derived CDR1 and CDR2 are SGDLS and YYNGEE. V was trimmed by 3 bases and J by 7 bases, leaving 11 bases between them. The CDR3 contains 14 residues. The CDR3 nucleotides read TGTGCCAGCAGCGACCCAGGGACAAATTCACCCCTCCACTTT. It codes for CASSDPGTNSPLHF.

The J gene is TRBJ2-2, the V gene TRBV3-1 (or the pseudogene TRBV3-2); D perhaps matches TRBD1 (7 bases). Trimming removed 5 bases at V and 5 bases at J, with 12 bases between. Germline values: CDR1 LGHDT, CDR2 YNNKEL (reference sequence). The CDR3 spans 14 residues. CDR3 in amino acids: CASSLTGRTGELFF. CDR3 in DNA: TGTGCCAGCAGCTTGACAGGGAGGACCGGGGAGCTGTTTTTT.